Below, 26 T cell receptor beta chains from the same sample are listed, as sequenced in a study of cytomegalovirus exposure and HLA in healthy donors. The PCR employed 60 Vbeta primers together with 13 Jbeta primers. Sequencing used immunoSEQ multiplex PCR; TCRdb keeps in-frame clones, though not all of them. The sample shows about 210,000 clones, roughly 80% of them seen only once. The source material was PBMCs. These receptors came from a male donor in good health and CMV-seropositive.

The chain uses TRBV28 and TRBJ2-3; 8 bases match TRBD2. Germline V gene lookup returns CDR1 MDHEN and CDR2 SYDVKM. V gave up 3 bases and J gave up 3 bases; unmatched junction bases: 8. This CDR3 has 16 amino acids. The CDR3 region has the DNA TGTGCCAGCAGTTTGGGGAGCGGGAGTATGACAGATACGCAGTATTTT. This sequence encodes CASSLGSGSMTDTQYF.

The chain is built from TRBV11-2 and TRBJ2-3, with D possibly matching TRBD2 (5 bases). Trimming stripped 1 base from V and 9 bases from J, with 8 bases between. Germline V gene data show CDR1 as SGHAT and CDR2 as FQNNGV. The CDR3 has 12 amino acids. The CDR3 sequence: CASSLVEGTQYF. The CDR3 DNA reads TGTGCCAGCAGCTTAGTAGAGGGCACGCAGTATTTT.

This chain uses TRBV2 with TRBJ2-7, with D possibly matching TRBD1 (5 bases). V gave up 6 bases and J gave up 6 bases, with 12 bases separating them. The CDR3 consists of 12 residues. Per germline, CDR1 SNHLY and CDR2 FYNNEI. DNA for the CDR3: TGTGCCAGCAGCCTCGACAGCTTCGAGCAGTACTTC. Encoded protein: CASSLDSFEQYF.

The V and J genes are TRBV5-6 and TRBJ2-2, with a possible D match to TRBD1 (6 bases). The CDR3 contains 14 residues. The germline V gene has CDR1 SGHDT and CDR2 YYEEEE. Between the trimmed V and J ends, which lost 4 bases and 4 bases, there was a span of 11 bases. The CDR3 loop reads CASSPGQFTGELFF. CDR3 nucleotide sequence: TGTGCCAGCAGCCCGGGACAATTCACCGGGGAGCTGTTTTTT.

This chain uses TRBV28 with TRBJ2-3, with D possibly matching TRBD1 (7 bases). There are 15 residues in the CDR3. CDR1 and CDR2 from the germline V gene are MDHEN and SYDVKM. V was cut by 6 bases and J by 9 bases, with 22 bases left in between. The CDR3 spells CASSLGGTVPRTQYF. The CDR3 coding sequence is TGTGCCAGCAGCTTAGGGGGGACAGTGCCCAGGACGCAGTATTTT.

This clone showed up just once. The J gene is TRBJ1-1, the V gene TRBV6-5; perhaps TRBD1 as D (5 bases). Trimming shortened V by 5 bases and J by 3 bases, and 7 bases separated the two germline ends. The CDR3 totals 12 residues. CDR1 and CDR2 (germline): MNHEY, SVGAGI. The CDR3, as DNA: TGTGCCAGCAGTCGGGGGGACACTGAAGCTTTCTTT. Protein sequence: CASSRGDTEAFF.

The J gene is TRBJ1-5, the V gene TRBV6-5, with 7 bases that match TRBD1. The junction had 9 bases not matched to a gene; V was cut back by 9 bases and J by 7 bases. This CDR3 spans 13 amino acids. Per the germline V gene, CDR1 is MNHEY and CDR2 is SVGAGI. The CDR3 nucleotides read TGTGCCAGTCGGGACAGCCGGTGGCAGCCCCAGCATTTT. Its protein is CASRDSRWQPQHF.

V and J are TRBV19 and TRBJ1-5; weak D call: TRBD1 (5 bases). This CDR3 comprises 13 residues. V was cut by 6 bases and J by 12 bases, with 18 bases left in between. The germline CDR1 and CDR2 sequences are LNHDA and SQIVND (reference sequence). CDR3 amino acids: CASRQPGGSLQHF. As DNA, the CDR3 is TGTGCCAGTAGGCAACCGGGGGGGAGCCTCCAGCATTTT.

This clone was seen a single time. The gene calls are TRBV15 and TRBJ2-5; no definite D call. The J call may be incorrect, as the DNA end agrees better with TRBJ2-7. Germline CDR1 reads LNHNV; CDR2 reads YYDKDF (reference sequence). This CDR3 spans 11 amino acids. The CDR3 bases are TGTGCCACCAGCAGAGAGAGCGAGCAGTACTTC. It translates to CATSRESEQYF.

CDR3 nucleotide sequence: TGTGCCAGCAGCCACGCCGGGTTCGCGGGCCTAGAGACCCAGTACTTC. Its protein is CASSHAGFAGLETQYF. The chain has TRBV28 and TRBJ2-5, with TRBD2 as a possible D gene (5 bases). Trimming shortened V by 6 bases and J by 4 bases, and 21 bases separated the two germline ends. Germline CDR1 and CDR2: MDHEN and SYDVKM. The CDR3 covers 16 residues.

The chain employs TRBV5-5 and TRBJ2-5, with a possible D match to TRBD2 (6 bases). Judging by the DNA end, TRBJ2-7 fits better; the J call may be wrong. Germline V gene sequence: CDR1 SGHKS, CDR2 YYEKEE (reference sequence). CDR3 length equals 14 residues. The CDR3 protein is CASSIPGVAYEQYF. CDR3 in DNA: TGTGCCAGCAGCATACCGGGGGTAGCCTACGAGCAGTACTTC.

The V and J genes are TRBV19 and TRBJ1-5; 9 nucleotides align to TRBD1. CDR1 is LNHDA and CDR2 is SQIVND in the germline V gene (reference sequence). This CDR3 has 15 amino acids. Trimming at V came to 6 bases and at J to 4 bases, leaving 7 bases not matched to a gene. CDR3 loop: CASSPGQGGNQPQHF. As DNA, the CDR3 is TGTGCCAGTAGCCCGGGACAGGGCGGTAATCAGCCCCAGCATTTT.

This clone was found a few times. CDR3 coding DNA: TGTGCCAGCAGCGCGTCCGGGTTTCTTAGCACAGATACGCAGTATTTT. Protein: CASSASGFLSTDTQYF. The genes are TRBV7-2 and TRBJ2-3, with D uncertain. CDR1 is SGHTA and CDR2 is FQGNSA in the germline V gene. Trimming took off 5 bases at V and 0 bases at J, with 15 bases between the two ends. This CDR3 is 16 amino acids long.

The chain has TRBV7-2 and TRBJ2-1; D may be TRBD1 (5 bases). CDR1 is SGHTA, CDR2 FQGNSA, per germline. CDR3 length: 16 amino acids. Between the trimmed V and J ends, which lost 5 bases and 4 bases, there was a span of 18 bases. CDR3 sequence: CASSLQGDPHYNEQFF. The CDR3 nucleotides read TGTGCCAGCAGCCTCCAGGGCGACCCCCATTACAATGAGCAGTTCTTC.

This chain joins TRBV5-6 and TRBJ2-5, with 7 bases lining up with TRBD1. Germline lookup yields CDR1 SGHDT and CDR2 YYEEEE. The CDR3 has 16 amino acids. V lost 1 base and J lost 4; bases outside the gene matches: 10. CDR3 sequence: CASSLLDRRRRETQYF. CDR3 nucleotide sequence: TGTGCCAGCAGCTTGTTGGACAGGAGGCGGCGAGAGACCCAGTACTTC.

The rearrangement uses TRBV28 and TRBJ2-6; no definite D call. Trimming left V 8 bases short and J 4 bases short, with 9 bases between. Germline CDR1 is MDHEN and CDR2 is SYDVKM. This CDR3 has 13 amino acids. CDR3 region: CASFSVGANVLTF. CDR3 sequence (DNA): TGTGCCAGCTTCTCGGTGGGGGCCAACGTCCTGACTTTC. Looking up the rest from reference TRBV28 and TRBJ2-6 gives the full variable domain: DVKVTQSSRYLVKRTGEKVFLECVQDMDHENMFWYRQDPGLGLRLIYFSYDVKMKEKGDIPEGYSVSREKKERFSLILESASTNQTSMYLCASFSVGANVLTFGAGSRLTVL.

V is TRBV4-1 and J is TRBJ2-7, with D unclear. Looked up from germline, CDR1 is MGHRA and CDR2 is YSYEKL. Trimming stripped 6 bases from V and 0 bases from J, with 9 bases between. The CDR3 is made up of 13 amino acids. CDR3 nucleotide sequence: TGCGCCAGCAGGAAAGACACCTCCTACGAGCAGTACTTC. Translated: CASRKDTSYEQYF.

This clone has only a few counts. The rearrangement uses TRBV6-5 and TRBJ1-1; 10 bases align to TRBD1. The V gene's germline CDR1 is MNHEY and CDR2 SVGAGI. This CDR3 is built from 14 residues. The trim removed 2 bases at V and 8 bases at J, leaving 5 bases unmatched. The CDR3 sequence is CASSYGGQGGEAFF. CDR3 in DNA: TGTGCCAGCAGTTACGGAGGACAGGGGGGGGAAGCTTTCTTT.

The chain is built from TRBV27 and TRBJ2-7; 13 nucleotides agree with TRBD2. The CDR3 is 15 amino acids. Germline CDR1 is MNHEY and CDR2 is SMNVEV (reference sequence). V shed 3 bases, J shed 9 bases, and the junction held 8 bases outside the gene matches. The CDR3 protein is CASSFHRTSGRSQYF. DNA for the CDR3: TGTGCCAGCAGTTTCCACCGGACTAGCGGGAGATCGCAGTACTTC.

For the CDR3, the DNA is TGTGCCAGTAGTACAGGACTAGCGGGGACCTTGGAGTATTTT. It translates to CASSTGLAGTLEYF. The J gene is TRBJ2-3, the V gene TRBV19; 12 bases are shared with TRBD2. Germline CDR1 is LNHDA and CDR2 is SQIVND (reference sequence). J lost 13 bases, V lost 4 bases, and 9 bases had no gene match. There are 14 residues in the CDR3.

The V and J genes are TRBV14 and TRBJ2-7; TRBD1 matches at 10 bases. The germline CDR1 and CDR2 sequences are SGHDN and FVKESK. V trimming: 1 base; J trimming: 5 bases; junction bases outside the gene matches: 5. CDR3 length: 15 residues. As DNA, the CDR3 is TGTGCCAGCAGCCAAGGGGGACAGGGGCGGCACGAGCAGTACTTC. Protein sequence: CASSQGGQGRHEQYF. Complete variable domain (other parts from reference TRBV14 and TRBJ2-7): EAGVTQFPSHSVIEKGQTVTLRCDPISGHDNLYWYRRVMGKEIKFLLHFVKESKQDESGMPNNRFLAERTGGTYSTLKVQPAELEDSGVYFCASSQGGQGRHEQYFGPGTRLTVT.

The rearrangement joins TRBV19 to TRBJ2-7, with TRBD2 identical over 13 bases. This CDR3 is built from 17 residues. With V trimmed by 5 bases and J by 7 bases, 14 bases remained unmatched. Per germline, CDR1 LNHDA and CDR2 SQIVND (reference sequence). DNA for the CDR3: TGTGCCAGTAGTGTCGCAGAGAGAGGACTAGCGGGAGTGGAGCAGTACTTC. Translation: CASSVAERGLAGVEQYF.

The chain joins TRBV10-2 to TRBJ1-2, with D hard to call. The ends were cut back, 5 bases at V and 3 bases at J, with 7 bases in the middle. Looked up from germline, CDR1 is WSHSY and CDR2 is SAAADI. This CDR3 region has 12 residues. The CDR3 DNA is TGCGCCAGCAGTTCCACAGACTATGGCTACACCTTC. It translates to CASSSTDYGYTF.

The chain recombines TRBV29-1 with TRBJ2-7, with TRBD2 identical over 7 bases. J was trimmed by 4 bases and V by 4 bases; bases with no gene match: 10. There are 14 residues in the CDR3. Per the germline V gene, CDR1 is SQVTM and CDR2 is ANQGSEA. DNA of the CDR3: TGCAGCGTTGGGGGACGGGGGGATTTTTACGAGCAGTACTTC. Protein: CSVGGRGDFYEQYF.

The chain combines TRBV28 with TRBJ1-1; the match to TRBD1 covers 7 bases. The germline CDR1 and CDR2 sequences are MDHEN and SYDVKM. J gave up 5 bases and V 7 bases, and 10 bases lay outside the gene matches. This CDR3 comprises 14 residues. DNA of the CDR3: TGTGCCAGCAAATTACAGGGGTTGAGGACTGAAGCTTTCTTT. Translating it yields CASKLQGLRTEAFF. The full variable domain, in which reference TRBV28 and TRBJ1-1 provide the parts outside the CDR3, is DVKVTQSSRYLVKRTGEKVFLECVQDMDHENMFWYRQDPGLGLRLIYFSYDVKMKEKGDIPEGYSVSREKKERFSLILESASTNQTSMYLCASKLQGLRTEAFFGQGTRLTVV.

The rearrangement uses TRBV18 and TRBJ1-1; a possible D gene is TRBD1 (5 bases). The V and J ends lost 3 bases and 4 bases respectively, with 15 bases between them. Germline lookup yields CDR1 KGHSH and CDR2 LQKENI. This CDR3 is built from 15 residues. CDR3 sequence: CASSPTGGSGTEAFF. The CDR3 DNA follows: TGTGCCAGCTCACCTACGGGGGGGTCAGGCACTGAAGCTTTCTTT.